The TCR beta chain under discussion was sequenced for a study of a mutant IDH1 vaccine in newly diagnosed glioma. Study-wide background: Patients got radiotherapy, temozolomide, or both beforehand, and most got both.

Comment on this clone: The antigen remains undetermined.

As to time point: week 23, last vaccination. Every vaccination contained 300 ug of the mutant IDH1 20-mer peptide and was paired with topical imiquimod. Repertoires were generated with immunoSEQ multiplex PCR, while TCRdb's copy carries only in-frame clones and drops some. The sample records approximately 39,000 clones, roughly 76% being singletons. CDR1 KGHSH and CDR2 LQKENI come from the germline V gene. The trim removed 5 bases at V and 4 bases at J, leaving 10 bases unmatched. CDR3 size: 15 residues. The chain couples TRBV18 to TRBJ2-7; 8 bases agree with TRBD2. The receptor's source is a man aged 40-49 years with glioma. The material sequenced was PBMCs, taken from a glioma patient whose treatment included an IDH1 peptide vaccine. The CDR3 DNA sequence: TGTGCCAGCTCAGCGTCTAGCGGGCACGGGTACGAGCAGTACTTC. Translation: CASSASSGHGYEQYF.